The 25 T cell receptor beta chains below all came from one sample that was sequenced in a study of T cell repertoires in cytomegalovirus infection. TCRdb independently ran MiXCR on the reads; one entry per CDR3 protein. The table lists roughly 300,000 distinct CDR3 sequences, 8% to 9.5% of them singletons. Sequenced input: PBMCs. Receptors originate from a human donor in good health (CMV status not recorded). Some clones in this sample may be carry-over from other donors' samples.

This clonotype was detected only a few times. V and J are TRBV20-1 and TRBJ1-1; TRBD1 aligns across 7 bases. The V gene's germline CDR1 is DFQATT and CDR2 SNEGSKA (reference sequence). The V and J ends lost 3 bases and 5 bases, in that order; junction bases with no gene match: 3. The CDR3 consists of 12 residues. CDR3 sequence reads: CSASRQGTEAFF. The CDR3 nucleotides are TGCAGTGCTAGCCGACAGGGAACTGAAGCTTTCTTT.

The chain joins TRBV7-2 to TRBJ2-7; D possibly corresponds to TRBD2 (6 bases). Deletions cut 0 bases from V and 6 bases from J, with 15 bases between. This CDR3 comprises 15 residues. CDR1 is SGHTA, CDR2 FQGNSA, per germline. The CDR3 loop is CASSLATAGIGEQYF. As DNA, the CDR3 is TGTGCCAGCAGCTTAGCGACGGCGGGAATCGGCGAGCAGTACTTC.

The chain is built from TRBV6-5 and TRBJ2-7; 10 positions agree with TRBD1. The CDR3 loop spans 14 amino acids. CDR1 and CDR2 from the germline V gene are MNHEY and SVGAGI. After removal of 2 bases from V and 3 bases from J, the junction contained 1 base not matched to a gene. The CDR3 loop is CASSYGQGVYEQYF. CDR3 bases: TGTGCCAGCAGTTACGGACAGGGGGTCTACGAGCAGTACTTC.

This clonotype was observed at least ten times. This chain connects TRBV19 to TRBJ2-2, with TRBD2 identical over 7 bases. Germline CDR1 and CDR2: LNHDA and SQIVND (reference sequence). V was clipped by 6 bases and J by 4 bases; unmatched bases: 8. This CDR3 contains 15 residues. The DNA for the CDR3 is TGTGCCAGTAGGAGAACCGGGGAGGGCACCGGGGAGCTGTTTTTT. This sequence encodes CASRRTGEGTGELFF.

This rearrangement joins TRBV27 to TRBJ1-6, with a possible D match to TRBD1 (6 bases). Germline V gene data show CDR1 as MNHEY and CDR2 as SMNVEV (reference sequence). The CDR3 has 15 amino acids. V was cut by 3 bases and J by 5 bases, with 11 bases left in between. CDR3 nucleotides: TGTGCCAGCAGTTTTTACTACAGGGATAATTCACCCCTCCACTTT. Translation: CASSFYYRDNSPLHF.

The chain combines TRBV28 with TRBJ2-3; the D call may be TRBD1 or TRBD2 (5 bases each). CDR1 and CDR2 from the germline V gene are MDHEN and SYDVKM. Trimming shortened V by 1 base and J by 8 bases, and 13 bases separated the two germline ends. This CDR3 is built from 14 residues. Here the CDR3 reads CASSLSFYGGTQYF. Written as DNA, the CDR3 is TGTGCCAGCAGTTTATCCTTCTATGGGGGTACGCAGTATTTT. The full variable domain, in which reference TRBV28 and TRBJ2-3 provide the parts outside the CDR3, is DVKVTQSSRYLVKRTGEKVFLECVQDMDHENMFWYRQDPGLGLRLIYFSYDVKMKEKGDIPEGYSVSREKKERFSLILESASTNQTSMYLCASSLSFYGGTQYFGPGTRLTVL.

The chain's CDR3 is CATEPGTGVSPLHF. The CDR3 DNA is TGTGCCACCGAGCCCGGGACAGGGGTTTCACCCCTCCACTTT. The J gene is TRBJ1-6, the V gene TRBV6-6; 10 bases line up with TRBD1. Germline values: CDR1 MNHNY, CDR2 SVGAGI (reference sequence). The V and J ends lost 10 bases and 9 bases, in that order; junction bases with no gene match: 9. The CDR3 is 14 residues long.

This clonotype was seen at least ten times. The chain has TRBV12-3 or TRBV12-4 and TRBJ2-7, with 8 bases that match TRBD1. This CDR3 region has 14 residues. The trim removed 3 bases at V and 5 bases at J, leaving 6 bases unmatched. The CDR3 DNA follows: TGTGCCAGCAGTTTGGGACAGGTGCCCGACGAGCAGTACTTC. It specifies CASSLGQVPDEQYF.

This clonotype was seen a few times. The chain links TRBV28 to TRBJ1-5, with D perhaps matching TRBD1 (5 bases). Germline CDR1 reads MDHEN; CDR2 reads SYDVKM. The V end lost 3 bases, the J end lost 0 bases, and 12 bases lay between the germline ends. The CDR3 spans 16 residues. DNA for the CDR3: TGTGCCAGCAGTTTGCAGGGAACCTATAGCAATCAGCCCCAGCATTTT. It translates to CASSLQGTYSNQPQHF.

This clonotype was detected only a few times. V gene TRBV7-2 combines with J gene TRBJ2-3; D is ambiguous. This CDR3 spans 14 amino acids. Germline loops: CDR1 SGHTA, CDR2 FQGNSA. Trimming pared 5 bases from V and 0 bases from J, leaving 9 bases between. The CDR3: CASSEQSSTDTQYF. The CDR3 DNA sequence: TGTGCCAGCAGCGAGCAGAGTAGCACAGATACGCAGTATTTT.

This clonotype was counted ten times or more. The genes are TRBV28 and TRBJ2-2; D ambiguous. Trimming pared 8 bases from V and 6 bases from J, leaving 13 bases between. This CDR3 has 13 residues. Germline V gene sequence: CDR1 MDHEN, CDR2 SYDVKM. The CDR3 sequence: CASGSLGAGELFF. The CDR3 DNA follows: TGTGCCAGCGGGTCGCTTGGCGCCGGGGAGCTGTTTTTT.

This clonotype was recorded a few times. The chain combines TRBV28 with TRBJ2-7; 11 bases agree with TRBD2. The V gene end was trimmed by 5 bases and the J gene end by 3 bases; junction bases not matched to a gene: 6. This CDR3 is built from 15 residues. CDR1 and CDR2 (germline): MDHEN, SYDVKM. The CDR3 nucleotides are TGTGCCAGCAGTGGAGGACTAGCGGGCCTCTACGAGCAGTACTTC. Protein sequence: CASSGGLAGLYEQYF.

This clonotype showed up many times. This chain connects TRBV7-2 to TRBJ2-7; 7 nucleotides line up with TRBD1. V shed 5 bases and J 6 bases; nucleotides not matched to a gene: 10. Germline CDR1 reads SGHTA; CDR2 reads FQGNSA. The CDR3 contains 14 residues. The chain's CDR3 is CASSLRQGLSEQYF. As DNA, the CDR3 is TGTGCCAGCAGCCTGAGACAGGGCTTAAGCGAGCAGTACTTC.

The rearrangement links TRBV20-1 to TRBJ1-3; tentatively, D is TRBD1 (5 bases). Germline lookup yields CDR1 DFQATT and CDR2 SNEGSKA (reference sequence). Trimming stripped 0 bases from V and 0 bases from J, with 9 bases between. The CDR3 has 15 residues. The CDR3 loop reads CSAREGAISGNTIYF. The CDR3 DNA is TGCAGTGCTAGAGAAGGGGCCATCTCTGGAAACACCATATATTTT.

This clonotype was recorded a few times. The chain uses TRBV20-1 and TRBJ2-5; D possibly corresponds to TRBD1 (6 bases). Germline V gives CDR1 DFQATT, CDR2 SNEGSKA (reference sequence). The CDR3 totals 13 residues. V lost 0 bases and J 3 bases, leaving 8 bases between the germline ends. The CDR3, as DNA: TGCAGTGCTAGAGATGGGGGCAAAGAGACCCAGTACTTC. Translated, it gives CSARDGGKETQYF.

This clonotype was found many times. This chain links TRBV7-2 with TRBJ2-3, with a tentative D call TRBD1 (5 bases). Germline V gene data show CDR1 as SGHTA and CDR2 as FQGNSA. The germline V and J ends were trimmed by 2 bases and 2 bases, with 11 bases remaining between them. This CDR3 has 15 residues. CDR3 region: CASSLMQGITDTQYF. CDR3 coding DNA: TGTGCCAGCAGCTTAATGCAGGGTATCACAGATACGCAGTATTTT.

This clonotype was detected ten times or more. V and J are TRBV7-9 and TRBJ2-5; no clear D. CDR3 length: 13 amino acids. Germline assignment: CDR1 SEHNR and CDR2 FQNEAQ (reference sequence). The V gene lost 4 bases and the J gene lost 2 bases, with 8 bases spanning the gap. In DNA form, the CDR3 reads TGTGCCAGCAGCTCGGACGGGCAAGAGACCCAGTACTTC. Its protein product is CASSSDGQETQYF.

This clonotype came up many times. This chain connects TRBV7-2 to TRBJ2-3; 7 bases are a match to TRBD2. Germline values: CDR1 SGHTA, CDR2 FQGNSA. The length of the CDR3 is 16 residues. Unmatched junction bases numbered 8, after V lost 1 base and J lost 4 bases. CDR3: CASSLDSSGVADTQYF. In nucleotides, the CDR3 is TGTGCCAGCAGCTTAGATTCCAGCGGGGTGGCAGATACGCAGTATTTT.

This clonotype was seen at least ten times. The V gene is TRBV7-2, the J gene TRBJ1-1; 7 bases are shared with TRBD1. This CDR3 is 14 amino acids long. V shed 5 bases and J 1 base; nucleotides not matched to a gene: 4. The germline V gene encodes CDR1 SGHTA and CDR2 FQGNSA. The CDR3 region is CASSPNRGNTEAFF. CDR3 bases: TGTGCCAGCAGCCCCAACAGGGGGAACACTGAAGCTTTCTTT.

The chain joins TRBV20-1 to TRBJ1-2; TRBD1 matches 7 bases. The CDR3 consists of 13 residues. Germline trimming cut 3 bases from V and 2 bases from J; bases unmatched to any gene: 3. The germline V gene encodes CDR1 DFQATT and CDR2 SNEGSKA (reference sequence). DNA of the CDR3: TGCAGTGCTAGGGGACAGAGCAACTATGGCTACACCTTC. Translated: CSARGQSNYGYTF.

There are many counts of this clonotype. The CDR3 reads CASTRAGRSGANVLTF. In DNA, the CDR3 is TGTGCCAGCACCCGGGCCGGGCGCTCTGGGGCCAACGTCCTGACTTTC. The chain carries TRBV6-6 and TRBJ2-6; D is unclear. This CDR3 spans 16 amino acids. V lost 7 bases and J 0 bases, leaving 13 bases between the germline ends. Germline values: CDR1 MNHNY, CDR2 SVGAGI (reference sequence).

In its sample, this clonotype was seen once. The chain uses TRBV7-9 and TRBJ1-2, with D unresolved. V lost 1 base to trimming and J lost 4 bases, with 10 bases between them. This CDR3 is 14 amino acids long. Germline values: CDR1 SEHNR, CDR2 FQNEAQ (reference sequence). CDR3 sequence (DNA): TGTGCCAGCAGCTTAGGAGCCACTAGCTATGGCTACACCTTC. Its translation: CASSLGATSYGYTF.

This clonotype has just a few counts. Written as DNA, the CDR3 is TGTGCCAGCAGCCAAGACCCTGGAAGGCGCGGGGTTTATAGCAATCAGCCCCAGCATTTT. It encodes CASSQDPGRRGVYSNQPQHF. The chain is built from TRBV4-2 and TRBJ1-5; no clear D. The CDR3 sequence is 20 residues long. Germline loops: CDR1 LGHNA, CDR2 YNFKEQ. V lost 0 bases and J 0 bases, leaving 21 bases between the germline ends.

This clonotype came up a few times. In DNA, the CDR3 is TGTGCCAGCAGTTACGGGCTCCGGGAGACCCAGTACTTC. This sequence encodes CASSYGLRETQYF. The gene calls are TRBV6-6 and TRBJ2-5; no clear D gene. The ends were cut back, 2 bases at V and 5 bases at J, with 9 bases in the middle. CDR1 is MNHNY, CDR2 SVGAGI, per germline (reference sequence). This CDR3 has 13 residues.

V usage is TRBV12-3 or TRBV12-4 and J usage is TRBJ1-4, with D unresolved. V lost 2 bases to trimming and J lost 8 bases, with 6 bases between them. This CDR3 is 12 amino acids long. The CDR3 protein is CASSLMGEKLFF. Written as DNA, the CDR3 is TGTGCCAGCAGTTTAATGGGAGAAAAACTGTTTTTT.